This TCR beta chain was sequenced during a study of cytomegalovirus exposure and HLA in healthy donors. Overall study context: When 350 to 500 donors were genotyped, 81% of them were found to fall in the Caucasian-associated ancestry cluster.

V lost 4 bases, J lost 1 base, and 8 bases lay in between. The CDR3 spans 13 residues. Germline V CDR1 and CDR2: SGDLS, YYNGEE. To note about this clone: The antigen is unknown.

The PCR used 60 Vbeta and 13 Jbeta primers. Assay used: immunoSEQ multiplex PCR; TCRdb lists only in-frame clones, some missing. The repertoire holds around 230,000 clones, with 70% to 90% as singletons. The study, taken as a whole, reports: In an earlier analysis, productive rearrangement rates for most beta V segments clustered near 87% or 30%.

The chain combines TRBV9 with TRBJ1-2; weak D call: TRBD1 (5 bases). Sequencing was performed on PBMCs. The receptor was derived from a girl aged 2-10 years in good health and CMV-seronegative. The CDR3 here is CASSPGGNYGYTF. In DNA form, the CDR3 reads TGTGCCAGCAGCCCGGGGGGTAACTATGGCTACACCTTC.